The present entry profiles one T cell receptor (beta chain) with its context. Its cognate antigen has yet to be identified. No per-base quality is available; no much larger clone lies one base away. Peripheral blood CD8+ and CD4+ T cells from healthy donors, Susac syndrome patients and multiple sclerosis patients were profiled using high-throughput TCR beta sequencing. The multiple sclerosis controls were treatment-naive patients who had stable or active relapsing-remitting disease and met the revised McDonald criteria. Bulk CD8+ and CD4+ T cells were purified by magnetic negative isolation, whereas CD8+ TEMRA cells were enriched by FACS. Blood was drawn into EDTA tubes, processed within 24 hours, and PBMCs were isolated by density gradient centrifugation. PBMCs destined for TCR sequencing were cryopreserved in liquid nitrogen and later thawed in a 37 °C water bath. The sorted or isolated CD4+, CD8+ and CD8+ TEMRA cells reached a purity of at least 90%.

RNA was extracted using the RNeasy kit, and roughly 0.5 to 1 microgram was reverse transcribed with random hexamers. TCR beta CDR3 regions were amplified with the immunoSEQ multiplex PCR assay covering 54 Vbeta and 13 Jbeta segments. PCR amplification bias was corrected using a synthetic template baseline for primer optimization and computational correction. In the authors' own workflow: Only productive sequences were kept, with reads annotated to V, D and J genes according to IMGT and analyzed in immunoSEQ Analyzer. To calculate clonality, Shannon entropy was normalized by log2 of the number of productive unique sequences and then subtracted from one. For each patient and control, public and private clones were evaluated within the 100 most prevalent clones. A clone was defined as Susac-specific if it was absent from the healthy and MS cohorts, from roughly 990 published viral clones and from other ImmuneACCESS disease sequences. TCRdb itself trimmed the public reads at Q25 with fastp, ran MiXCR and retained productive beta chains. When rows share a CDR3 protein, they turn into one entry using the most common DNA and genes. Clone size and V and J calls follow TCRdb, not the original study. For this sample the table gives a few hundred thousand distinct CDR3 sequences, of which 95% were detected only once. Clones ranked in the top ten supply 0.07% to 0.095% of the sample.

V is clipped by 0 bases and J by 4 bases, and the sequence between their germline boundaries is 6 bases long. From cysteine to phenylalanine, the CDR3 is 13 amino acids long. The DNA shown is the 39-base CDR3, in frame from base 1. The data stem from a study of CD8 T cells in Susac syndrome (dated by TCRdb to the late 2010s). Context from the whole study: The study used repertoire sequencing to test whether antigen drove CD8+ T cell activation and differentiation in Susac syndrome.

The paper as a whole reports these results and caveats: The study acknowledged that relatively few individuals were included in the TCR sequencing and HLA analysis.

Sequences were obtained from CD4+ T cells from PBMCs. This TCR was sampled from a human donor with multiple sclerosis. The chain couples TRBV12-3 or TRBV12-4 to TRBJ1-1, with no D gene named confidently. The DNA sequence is TGTGCCAGCAGTTTAGCCCCAATCACTGAAGCTTTCTTT. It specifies CASSLAPITEAFF.